This TCR beta chain is drawn from a study of T-cell reconstitution after alpha-beta-depleted transplantation in children. Turning to this clonotype: As yet, its antigen is unknown.

Preparation of the TCRbeta library was carried out with unique molecular identifiers. Each CDR3 protein is one row after TCRdb ran MiXCR on the PCR reads. The repertoire holds hundreds of thousands of distinct CDR3 sequences, 15% to 20% seen once, with roughly 27% in the top ten. V lost 0 bases to trimming and J lost 5 bases, with 15 bases between them. The CDR3 extends over 16 amino acids. Germline CDR1 is SGDLS and CDR2 is YYNGEE. Overall study findings and caveats: Elevated TCRbeta diversity at day 60 was traced, in some patients, to surviving recipient T cells and thymic progenitors. A year had passed since transplant, and T-cell counts and diversity by then came mostly from newly produced T cells. At around two months after transplant, the alpha-beta T cells were reportedly derived from several hundred expanded clones that came from non-depleted graft cells.

The clonotype originates from a boy younger than two who had a stem cell transplant for Wiskott-Aldrich syndrome, so the T cells may come from the graft donor. The source material was PBMCs, mostly from graft donor cells, sampled 360 days after TCRalphabeta/CD19-depleted stem cell transplant. The rearrangement joins TRBV9 to TRBJ2-1; a weak D match, TRBD2 (6 bases). The CDR3 loop reads CASSVDLAATDNEQFF. DNA of the CDR3: TGTGCCAGCAGCGTAGATTTAGCGGCCACCGACAATGAGCAGTTCTTC.